This T cell receptor beta chain was profiled in a study of T cells after yellow fever vaccination. MiXCR was run by TCRdb on the 5' RACE reads, yielding one entry per CDR3 protein. The sample consists of more than 300,000 distinct CDR3 sequences, about 6.9% of them appearing once. CDR1 is DFQATT, CDR2 SNEGSKA, per germline (reference sequence). The ends lost 6 bases at V and 4 bases at J; junction bases unmatched: 3. The CDR3 consists of 14 residues. This clonotype was obtained from a man aged 18-30 years who received the YFV17D yellow fever vaccine. The chain joins TRBV20-1 to TRBJ2-1; 13 nucleotides agree with TRBD2. Sequenced here: PBMCs, sampled approximately 47 days after the first yellow fever vaccination. CDR3 nucleotide sequence: TGCAGTGCCCAGGGACTAGCGGGGTACAATGAGCAGTTCTTC. Its translation is CSAQGLAGYNEQFF.